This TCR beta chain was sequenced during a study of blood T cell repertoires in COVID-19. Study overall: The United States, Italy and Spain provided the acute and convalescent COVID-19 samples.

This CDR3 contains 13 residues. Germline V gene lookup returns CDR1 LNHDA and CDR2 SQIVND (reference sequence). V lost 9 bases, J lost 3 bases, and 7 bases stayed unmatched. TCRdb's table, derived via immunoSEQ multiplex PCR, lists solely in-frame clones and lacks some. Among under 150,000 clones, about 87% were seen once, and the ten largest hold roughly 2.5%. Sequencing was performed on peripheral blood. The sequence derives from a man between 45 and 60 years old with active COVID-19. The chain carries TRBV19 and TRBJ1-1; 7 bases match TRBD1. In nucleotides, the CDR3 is TGTGCCAGCCCTAACAGGGGATACACTGAAGCTTTCTTT. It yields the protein CASPNRGYTEAFF.